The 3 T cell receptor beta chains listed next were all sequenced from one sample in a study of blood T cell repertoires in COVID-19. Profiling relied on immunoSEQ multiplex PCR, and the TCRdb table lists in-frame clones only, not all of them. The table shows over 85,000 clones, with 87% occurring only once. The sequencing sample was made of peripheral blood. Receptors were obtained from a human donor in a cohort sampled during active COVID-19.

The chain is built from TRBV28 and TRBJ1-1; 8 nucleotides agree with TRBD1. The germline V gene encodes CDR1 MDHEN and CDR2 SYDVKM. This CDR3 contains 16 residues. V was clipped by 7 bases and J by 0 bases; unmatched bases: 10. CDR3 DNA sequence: TGTGCCAGCATCCTCCATGGACAGGGTGTGAACACTGAAGCTTTCTTT. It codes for CASILHGQGVNTEAFF.

The CDR3 DNA follows: TGTGCCAGTACCATGGGACTAGCAAAGACCGGGGAGCTGTTTTTT. Translating it yields CASTMGLAKTGELFF. This chain connects TRBV19 to TRBJ2-2, with 9 bases identical to TRBD2. V dropped 7 bases and J dropped 5; count of bases not matched to a gene: 8. Germline V lookup: CDR1 LNHDA, CDR2 SQIVND (reference sequence). The CDR3 spans 15 residues.

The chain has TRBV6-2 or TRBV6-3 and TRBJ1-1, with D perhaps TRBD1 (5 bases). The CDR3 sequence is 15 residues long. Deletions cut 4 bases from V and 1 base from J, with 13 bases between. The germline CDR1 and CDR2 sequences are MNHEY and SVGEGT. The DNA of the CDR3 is TGTGCCAGCAGTTTATTCAGGGTGGGGAACACTGAAGCTTTCTTT. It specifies CASSLFRVGNTEAFF.